This TCR beta chain comes out of a study of T cell responses to AZD1222 COVID-19 vaccine. Measured with immunoSEQ multiplex PCR; TCRdb has only the in-frame clones, and not every one. The table records some 130,000 clones, about 80% of them present only once. Comment on this clone: What it binds is not known.

Trimming removed 2 bases from V and 6 bases from J, with 11 bases in between. CDR1 SGHTA and CDR2 FQGNSA come from the germline V gene. This CDR3 has 14 amino acids. Findings and limits, study-wide: In all cases, repertoires were sampled only after the peak T cell response.

Sequenced material: peripheral blood, taken on day 0 of AZD1222 vaccination. The chain carries TRBV7-2 and TRBJ1-5; D remains ambiguous. This clonotype was sampled from an adult in good health. CDR3 bases: TGTGCCAGCAGCTTATGGGCAGAAACTCAGCCCCAGCATTTT. Protein product: CASSLWAETQPQHF.